In this sample, the clone carrying this T cell receptor (beta chain) turned up once. Its antigen is undetermined. Bulk tumor genomic DNA served as template, at roughly 630 ng per sample. In surgery, several biopsies were collected from each primary tumor at widely spaced sites. Patients had untreated, newly diagnosed non-small cell lung cancer and underwent curative surgery. These data belong to a study of immune heterogeneity within non-small cell lung tumors. Whole-study results and caveats: Recurring identical dominant CDR3 beta clonotypes were observed across tumor sites within a patient, together with site-unique high-frequency clones. High-frequency T-cell receptor beta clonotypes were largely distinct between individual patients.

Multiplex PCR employing 32 V and 13 J primers generated amplicons of the TCR beta CDR3. Using its own MiXCR run on the multiplex PCR reads, TCRdb lists one record per CDR3 protein. The sample holds fewer than 25,000 distinct CDR3 sequences, roughly 29% seen once. CDR3 size: 15 residues. Trimming left V 4 bases short and J 5 bases short, with 18 bases between. Per the germline V gene, CDR1 is SGHRS and CDR2 is YFSETQ. Sample: lung tumor tissue. V is TRBV5-1 and J is TRBJ2-5; D possibly corresponds to TRBD1 (6 bases). The clonotype originates from a man aged 35-49 years with non-small cell lung cancer. The CDR3 reads CASSPTPGHMETQYF. CDR3 sequence (DNA): TGCGCCAGCAGCCCTACTCCGGGACATATGGAGACCCAGTACTTC.